The 24 T cell receptor beta chains given below trace back to one sample, sequenced in a study of Graves' ophthalmopathy and Graves' hyperthyroidism. TCR beta CDR3 amplification used RNA transcripts. The workflow started with a first-round RT-PCR run with HTBI primers and then moved on to a second-round multiplex PCR. TCRdb reprocessed the multiplex PCR reads with MiXCR, giving one entry per CDR3 protein. The table records roughly 610,000 distinct CDR3 sequences, about a fifth of them present only once. Sequenced sample: peripheral blood. The receptors here all came from a young woman with stable Graves' hyperthyroidism. Some clones in this sample may be carry-over from other donors' samples.

The chain couples TRBV20-1 to TRBJ1-6; 7 bases line up with TRBD1. The CDR3 contains 15 residues. The junction had 10 bases not matched to a gene; V was cut back by 3 bases and J by 8 bases. CDR1 and CDR2 (germline): DFQATT, SNEGSKA (reference sequence). In nucleotides, the CDR3 is TGCAGTGCTAGGCCGTTGCGACAGGGAGATTCACCCCTCCACTTT. It is translated as CSARPLRQGDSPLHF.

This clonotype is a singleton in its sample. The CDR3 ends on some other residue instead of the conserved phenylalanine or tryptophan, so this is likely a read error. The chain uses TRBV2 and TRBJ1-5; D unresolved. Germline V gene lookup returns CDR1 SNHLY and CDR2 FYNNEI. There are 14 residues in the CDR3. V was pared by 4 bases and J by 2 bases, with 9 bases between. CDR3 DNA: TGTGCCAGCAGTGGGACCGGGGGCAATCAGCCCCAGCATTTG. This sequence encodes CASSGTGGNQPQHL.

The chain carries TRBV20-1 and TRBJ2-5, with TRBD2 identical over 7 bases. The CDR3 loop spans 17 amino acids. Germline V lookup: CDR1 DFQATT, CDR2 SNEGSKA (reference sequence). V shed 0 bases, J shed 3 bases, and the junction held 13 bases outside the gene matches. The CDR3 region is CSARDQWRGKGKETQYF. As DNA, the CDR3 is TGCAGTGCTAGAGATCAATGGCGGGGGAAGGGGAAAGAGACCCAGTACTTC.

This clonotype has a count of ten or more. This chain uses TRBV6-5 with TRBJ1-2; D is perhaps TRBD1 (5 bases). Trimming cost V 2 bases and J 2 bases, with 9 bases left between them. Germline lookup yields CDR1 MNHEY and CDR2 SVGAGI. The CDR3 length is 14 residues. For the CDR3, the DNA is TGTGCCAGCAGTTACGGTGGGGGAAACTATGGCTACACCTTC. Protein: CASSYGGGNYGYTF.

In this sample, this clonotype turned up many times. J is TRBJ1-6 and V is TRBV28; no firm D call. The CDR3 is 20 amino acids. Trimming removed 3 bases at V and 1 base at J, with 22 bases between. CDR1 MDHEN and CDR2 SYDVKM come from the germline V gene. DNA for the CDR3: TGTGCCAGCAGTTTGCAACTGGGTTGGGCAGTTAATTCCTATAATTCACCCCTCCACTTT. Its protein product is CASSLQLGWAVNSYNSPLHF.

This clonotype was seen only once. This chain joins TRBV7-9 and TRBJ2-7; 7 bases match TRBD1. Germline trimming cut 4 bases from V and 4 bases from J; bases unmatched to any gene: 7. The germline V gene has CDR1 SEHNR and CDR2 FQNEAQ (reference sequence). The CDR3 contains 14 residues. The CDR3, as DNA: TGTGCCAGCAGCTCCCCCGGGACAGATTACGAGCAGTACTTC. Protein sequence: CASSSPGTDYEQYF. Looking up the rest from reference TRBV7-9 and TRBJ2-7 gives the full variable domain: DTGVSQNPRHKITKRGQNVTFRCDPISEHNRLYWYRQTLGQGPEFLTYFQNEAQLEKSRLLSDRFSAERPKGSFSTLEIQRTEQGDSAMYLCASSSPGTDYEQYFGPGTRLTVT.

The chain employs TRBV28 and TRBJ2-7; possibly TRBD1 for D (8 bases). Germline V lookup: CDR1 MDHEN, CDR2 SYDVKM. The CDR3 consists of 14 residues. The V end lost 8 bases, the J end lost 5 bases, and 19 bases lay between the germline ends. The CDR3 loop is CASFGRTGQDEQYF. The CDR3 nucleotides read TGTGCCAGCTTCGGGAGGACAGGGCAGGACGAGCAGTACTTC. The full variable domain, with the rest looked up from reference TRBV28 and TRBJ2-7, is DVKVTQSSRYLVKRTGEKVFLECVQDMDHENMFWYRQDPGLGLRLIYFSYDVKMKEKGDIPEGYSVSREKKERFSLILESASTNQTSMYLCASFGRTGQDEQYFGPGTRLTVT.

Note on this clonotype: A read error may be the cause here, since a much bigger clone is one base away. V gene TRBV6-1 combines with J gene TRBJ2-7, with D uncertain. CDR1 MNHNS and CDR2 SASEGT come from the germline V gene. This CDR3 has 12 amino acids. The V gene lost 0 bases and the J gene lost 3 bases, with 3 bases spanning the gap. The CDR3: CASSEAYYEQYF. As DNA, the CDR3 is TGTGCCAGCAGTGAAGCGTACTACGAGCAGTACTTC.

In its sample, this clonotype was seen many times. The V call is TRBV28, the J call TRBJ1-2, with 8 bases lining up with TRBD1. The length of the CDR3 is 12 residues. Germline CDR1 reads MDHEN; CDR2 reads SYDVKM. V shed 4 bases and J 8 bases; nucleotides not matched to a gene: 3. CDR3 coding DNA: TGTGCCAGCAGTTCGACAGGGGTGGGCTACACCTTC. It codes for CASSSTGVGYTF.

This clonotype showed up many times. This chain connects TRBV7-2 to TRBJ2-4; D not resolved. Germline-derived CDR1 and CDR2 are SGHTA and FQGNSA. Trimming removed 4 bases at V and 12 bases at J, with 16 bases between. The CDR3 length is 13 residues. The CDR3 here is CASSSEVGYHQYF. CDR3 nucleotide sequence: TGTGCCAGCAGCTCTGAGGTGGGATATCATCAGTACTTC.

The table lists this clonotype with a few counts. One end of the junction does not line up with germline, which may come from a read error. The V call is TRBV3-1, the J call TRBJ2-5, with D maybe TRBD2 (6 bases). Germline V gene sequence: CDR1 LGHDT, CDR2 YNNKEL (reference sequence). This CDR3 spans 15 amino acids. The DNA for the CDR3 is TGTGCCGGCAGCCATGGTGCGGGAATAACGGAGACCCAGTACTTC. Its protein product is CAGSHGAGITETQYF.

In this sample, this clonotype turned up many times. The gene calls are TRBV9 and TRBJ2-2; D tentatively reads TRBD1 or TRBD2 (5 bases each). The germline V gene has CDR1 SGDLS and CDR2 YYNGEE. The V end was cut by 4 bases, the J end by 3 bases, with 19 bases between. CDR3 length equals 17 residues. CDR3 sequence reads: CASSSWGGLRDTGELFF. DNA for the CDR3: TGTGCCAGCAGCTCCTGGGGCGGCCTGAGGGACACCGGGGAGCTGTTTTTT. Combining the CDR3 with reference TRBV9 and TRBJ2-2 gives the whole variable domain DSGVTQTPKHLITATGQRVTLRCSPRSGDLSVYWYQQSLDQGLQFLIQYYNGEERAKGNILERFSAQQFPDLHSELNLSSLELGDSALYFCASSSWGGLRDTGELFFGEGSRLTVL.

This clonotype showed up many times. The gene calls are TRBV6-5 and TRBJ1-5; D gene unclear. V was shortened by 0 bases and J by 2 bases, with 8 bases between the two germline ends. The CDR3 is made up of 15 amino acids. Germline V gene sequence: CDR1 MNHEY, CDR2 SVGAGI. DNA of the CDR3: TGTGCCAGCAGTTACTCCTCGGGTGGCAATCAGCCCCAGCATTTT. It codes for CASSYSSGGNQPQHF.

This clonotype has more than one count but fewer than ten. The genes are TRBV4-3 and TRBJ1-1, with 11 nucleotides matching TRBD1. CDR1 LGHNA and CDR2 YSLEER come from the germline V gene. The J segment lost 4 bases and the V segment lost 1 base, leaving 5 bases of the junction unmatched. This CDR3 has 16 amino acids. The CDR3 DNA reads TGCGCCAGCAGCCAAGTGTTTGGGACAGGGGGCACTGAAGCTTTCTTT. It codes for CASSQVFGTGGTEAFF.

This clonotype came up a few times. The chain joins TRBV6-1 to TRBJ2-7; D is tentatively TRBD1 or TRBD2 (5 bases each). CDR3 length: 15 residues. V was shortened by 3 bases and J by 2 bases, with 14 bases between the two germline ends. From germline, CDR1 is MNHNS and CDR2 SASEGT. Here the CDR3 reads CASSDGAFKTYEQYF. The CDR3 DNA reads as TGTGCCAGCAGTGACGGGGCGTTCAAGACCTACGAGCAGTACTTC.

This clonotype has at least ten counts. J is TRBJ1-2 and V is TRBV5-1; D perhaps matches TRBD1 (5 bases). Deletions cut 0 bases from V and 3 bases from J, with 12 bases between. The CDR3 consists of 15 residues. The germline V gene encodes CDR1 SGHRS and CDR2 YFSETQ. For the CDR3, the DNA is TGCGCCAGCAGCTTGGGAGGGGAAAACTACTATGGCTACACCTTC. Encoded protein: CASSLGGENYYGYTF. The full variable domain, with the rest looked up from reference TRBV5-1 and TRBJ1-2, is KAGVTQTPRYLIKTRGQQVTLSCSPISGHRSVSWYQQTPGQGLQFLFEYFSETQRNKGNFPGRFSGRQFSNSRSEMNVSTLELGDSALYLCASSLGGENYYGYTFGSGTRLTVV.

The sample holds many counts of this clonotype. The V call is TRBV7-2, the J call TRBJ2-7; 8 bases map to TRBD1. V shed 5 bases and J 6 bases; nucleotides not matched to a gene: 12. The CDR3 length is 15 residues. Germline CDR1 and CDR2: SGHTA and FQGNSA. CDR3 in amino acids: CASSHDRGARGEQYF. In nucleotides, the CDR3 is TGTGCCAGCAGCCATGACAGGGGAGCAAGGGGCGAGCAGTACTTC.

This clonotype has ten or more counts. The chain couples TRBV28 to TRBJ2-7; D uncertain. CDR1 and CDR2 from the germline V gene are MDHEN and SYDVKM. The V gene lost 6 bases and the J gene lost 3 bases, with 12 bases spanning the gap. This CDR3 is built from 13 residues. This CDR3 reads CASRLQASYEQYF. The CDR3 bases are TGTGCCAGCAGGCTCCAGGCCAGCTACGAGCAGTACTTC.

The sample holds many counts of this clonotype. The chain links TRBV12-3 or TRBV12-4 to TRBJ1-6; maybe TRBD1 (5 bases). The V gene lost 5 bases and the J gene lost 8 bases, with 13 bases spanning the gap. The CDR3 runs to 14 residues. The CDR3 DNA reads as TGTGCCAGCAGTCTCCGGGACGGCGATTCACCCCTCCACTTT. It yields the protein CASSLRDGDSPLHF.

This clonotype was seen at least ten times. The CDR3: CSARGLADSYEQYF. CDR3 sequence (DNA): TGCAGTGCTAGAGGGCTAGCGGACTCCTACGAGCAGTACTTC. The rearrangement joins TRBV20-1 to TRBJ2-7, with TRBD2 matching 7 bases. The V gene's germline CDR1 is DFQATT and CDR2 SNEGSKA (reference sequence). The CDR3 covers 14 residues. With V trimmed by 1 base and J by 0 bases, 3 bases remained unmatched.

The chain joins TRBV12-3 or TRBV12-4 to TRBJ1-1, with a possible D match to TRBD1 (5 bases). Trimming stripped 7 bases from V and 11 bases from J, with 20 bases between. CDR3 length: 13 amino acids. DNA of the CDR3: TGTGCCAGCAACCAAGGGACCTTCGGAAGCGCTTTCTTT. This gives the protein CASNQGTFGSAFF.

This clonotype came up many times. The chain joins TRBV9 to TRBJ1-2; 8 bases map to TRBD1. V was pared by 8 bases and J by 4 bases, with 7 bases of the junction left unmatched. The CDR3 has 13 amino acids. Germline lookup yields CDR1 SGDLS and CDR2 YYNGEE. The CDR3 spells CASADRVGYGYTF. For the CDR3, the DNA is TGTGCCAGTGCGGACAGGGTAGGCTATGGCTACACCTTC.

The table lists this clonotype with a count of one. The chain employs TRBV24-1 and TRBJ2-5, with unresolved D. Germline CDR1 and CDR2: KGHDR and SFDVKD. The CDR3 sequence is 11 residues long. The V end was cut by 8 bases, the J end by 1 base, with 4 bases between. As DNA, the CDR3 is TGTGCCACCAACACCCAAGAGACCCAGTACTTC. It codes for CATNTQETQYF.

Concerning this clonotype: Lacking the conserved final phenylalanine or tryptophan, this CDR3 likely reflects a read error. Because the CDR3's place on the DNA is in doubt, the DNA is left out and the CDR3 is given as listed by TCRdb. V usage is TRBV29-1 and J usage is TRBJ1-1; TRBD1, the table's D call, lacks a check against the DNA. Germline V CDR1 and CDR2: SQVTM, ANQGSEA. The CDR3 has 13 amino acids, counting both end residues. CDR3 protein: CSAQGQMNTEACV.